The T cell receptor beta chain described here comes from a study of blood T cell repertoires in COVID-19. At the level of the study: Nucleic acid was either cDNA or gDNA, and it came from T cells, B-cell-depleted T cells, or PBMCs.

Per the germline V gene, CDR1 is SGHRS and CDR2 is YFSETQ. V shed 4 bases and J 6 bases; nucleotides not matched to a gene: 11. This CDR3 contains 16 residues. The assay was immunoSEQ multiplex PCR, and TCRdb's table has in-frame clones only and misses some. Among some 51,000 clones, 90% were seen once, and the ten largest hold approximately 6.2%. The source material was peripheral blood. V gene TRBV5-1 combines with J gene TRBJ2-7, with TRBD2 identical over 12 bases. The origin of this receptor is a man aged 35 to 55 with acute or convalescent COVID-19. The CDR3 DNA sequence: TGCGCCAGCAGCCCAGGGACTAGCGGGCCTTTTGGCGAGCAGTACTTC. Its translation: CASSPGTSGPFGEQYF.